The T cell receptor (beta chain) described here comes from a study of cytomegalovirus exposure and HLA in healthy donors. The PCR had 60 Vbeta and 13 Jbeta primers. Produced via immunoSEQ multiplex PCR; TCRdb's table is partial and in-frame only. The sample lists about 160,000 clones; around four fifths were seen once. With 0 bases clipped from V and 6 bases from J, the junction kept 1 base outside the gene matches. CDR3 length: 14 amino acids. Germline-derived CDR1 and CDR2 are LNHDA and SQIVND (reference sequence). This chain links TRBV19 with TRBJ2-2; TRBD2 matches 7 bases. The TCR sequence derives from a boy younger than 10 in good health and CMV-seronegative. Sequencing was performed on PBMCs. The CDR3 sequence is CASSIDRGAGELFF. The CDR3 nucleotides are TGTGCCAGTAGTATAGATCGGGGGGCCGGGGAGCTGTTTTTT.